The 27 T cell receptor beta chains in this list originate from one sample, sequenced in a study of cytomegalovirus exposure and HLA in healthy donors. Primers: 60 Vbeta forward and 13 Jbeta reverse. The protocol was immunoSEQ multiplex PCR, while the TCRdb copy is restricted to in-frame clones and leaves out a portion. The sample records 200,000 to 250,000 clones, about 83% being singletons. The sample consisted of PBMCs. These receptors all stem from a girl under 18 in good health and CMV-seronegative.

The CDR3, as DNA: TGTGCCAGCAGTGGACAGGGATCGAACATTCAGTACTTC. This encodes CASSGQGSNIQYF. The V and J genes are TRBV28 and TRBJ2-4; TRBD1 aligns across 8 bases. The V gene end was trimmed by 5 bases and the J gene end by 7 bases; junction bases not matched to a gene: 4. The germline gives CDR1 MDHEN, CDR2 SYDVKM. The CDR3 is made up of 13 amino acids. The variable domain in full, completed from reference TRBV28 and TRBJ2-4, reads DVKVTQSSRYLVKRTGEKVFLECVQDMDHENMFWYRQDPGLGLRLIYFSYDVKMKEKGDIPEGYSVSREKKERFSLILESASTNQTSMYLCASSGQGSNIQYFGAGTRLSVL.

The chain recombines TRBV15 with TRBJ2-5, with 8 bases aligning to TRBD2. In germline, CDR1 is LNHNV, CDR2 YYDKDF (reference sequence). The CDR3 length is 18 residues. The V segment lost 3 bases and the J segment 0 bases; nucleotides outside the gene matches: 12. This chain's CDR3 is CATSSPPRSGTYQETQYF. The CDR3 nucleotides read TGTGCCACCAGCAGCCCCCCCCGTAGCGGGACTTACCAAGAGACCCAGTACTTC.

The V gene is TRBV6-6, the J gene TRBJ1-2, with D possibly TRBD1 on 6 matching bases. The CDR3 has 16 amino acids. Germline CDR1 and CDR2: MNHNY and SVGAGI (reference sequence). The V gene lost 0 bases and the J gene lost 1 base, with 12 bases spanning the gap. Here the CDR3 reads CASSYSPGQYNYGYTF. CDR3 in DNA: TGTGCCAGCAGTTACTCACCTGGACAGTATAACTATGGCTACACCTTC.

The chain carries TRBV7-6 and TRBJ2-7; D remains unclear. V dropped 2 bases and J dropped 0 bases, with 5 bases sitting between them. The CDR3 is 13 amino acids. Germline CDR1 is SGHVS and CDR2 is FNYEAQ. This chain's CDR3 is CASSLYSSYEQYF. The CDR3 bases are TGTGCCAGCAGCTTATACAGCTCCTACGAGCAGTACTTC.

The chain uses TRBV5-4 and TRBJ1-2; 7 bases agree with TRBD1. J gave up 1 base and V 1 base, and 7 bases lay outside the gene matches. The CDR3 consists of 16 residues. Germline V gives CDR1 SGHNT, CDR2 YYREEE (reference sequence). The CDR3 coding sequence is TGTGCCAGCAGCTTGATGGGGGCAGGGGGTAACTATGGCTACACCTTC. This gives the protein CASSLMGAGGNYGYTF. Using reference TRBV5-4 and TRBJ1-2 for the parts outside the CDR3, the full variable domain is ETGVTQSPTHLIKTRGQQVTLRCSSQSGHNTVSWYQQALGQGPQFIFQYYREEENGRGNFPPRFSGLQFPNYSSELNVNALELDDSALYLCASSLMGAGGNYGYTFGSGTRLTVV.

J is TRBJ1-1 and V is TRBV5-1; no reliable D call. Per the germline V gene, CDR1 is SGHRS and CDR2 is YFSETQ. The CDR3 length is 12 residues. V shed 6 bases and J shed 1 base, with 7 bases lying between them. The CDR3 nucleotides are TGCGCCAGCACGGTCGGGAACACTGAAGCTTTCTTT. It encodes CASTVGNTEAFF.

A few counts support this clone. This chain uses TRBV6-5 with TRBJ2-7, with D unresolved. Trimming pared 8 bases from V and 0 bases from J, leaving 8 bases between. Germline-derived CDR1 and CDR2 are MNHEY and SVGAGI. There are 12 residues in the CDR3. CDR3 coding DNA: TGTGCCAGCGGGTACAGCTCCTACGAGCAGTACTTC. Its translation is CASGYSSYEQYF.

This chain joins TRBV10-3 and TRBJ1-2; D is ambiguous. This CDR3 has 13 amino acids. V lost 0 bases and J 7 bases, leaving 9 bases between the germline ends. Germline V gene sequence: CDR1 ENHRY, CDR2 SYGVKD. The CDR3 is CAISESTGVGYTF. The CDR3 nucleotides read TGTGCCATCAGTGAGTCGACCGGGGTTGGCTACACCTTC.

V usage is TRBV5-4 and J usage is TRBJ2-6; 9 nucleotides align to TRBD1. After removal of 1 base from V and 0 bases from J, the junction contained 5 bases not matched to a gene. The CDR3 has 18 residues. Germline assignment: CDR1 SGHNT and CDR2 YYREEE (reference sequence). CDR3 DNA sequence: TGTGCCAGCAGCTTGATTGGGACAGGGAGCTCTGGGGCCAACGTCCTGACTTTC. Translation gives CASSLIGTGSSGANVLTF.

The J gene is TRBJ1-1, the V gene TRBV6-5, with D possibly being TRBD1 (5 bases). The CDR3 loop spans 14 amino acids. The germline V gene has CDR1 MNHEY and CDR2 SVGAGI. Between the trimmed V and J ends, which lost 9 bases and 5 bases, there was a span of 19 bases. CDR3 sequence: CASRSRGILTEAFF. The CDR3 region has the DNA TGTGCCAGTCGGAGTAGGGGAATATTGACTGAAGCTTTCTTT.

This chain joins TRBV11-3 and TRBJ1-5, with TRBD1 matching 8 bases. The CDR3 spans 18 residues. V shed 5 bases, J shed 3 bases, and the junction held 15 bases outside the gene matches. Germline V gene sequence: CDR1 SGHNT, CDR2 YENEEA. This chain's CDR3 is CASSERTLMTGANQPQHF. The CDR3 nucleotides read TGTGCCAGCAGCGAAAGGACCCTAATGACAGGGGCCAATCAGCCCCAGCATTTT.

The chain employs TRBV5-1 and TRBJ1-2; 12 bases fit TRBD1. The germline CDR1 and CDR2 sequences are SGHRS and YFSETQ. The J segment lost 6 bases and the V segment lost 2 bases, leaving 8 bases of the junction unmatched. CDR3 length: 16 amino acids. The CDR3 coding sequence is TGCGCCAGCAGCTTCCTAACCGGGACAGGGGGCCATGGCTACACCTTC. It is translated as CASSFLTGTGGHGYTF.

This clone was observed once. The chain's CDR3 is CASSLARVDTEAFF. The CDR3 DNA follows: TGTGCCAGCTCACTCGCCCGGGTGGACACTGAAGCTTTCTTT. The rearrangement links TRBV18 to TRBJ1-1, with no clear D. The germline gives CDR1 KGHSH, CDR2 LQKENI. CDR3 length equals 14 residues. Deletions cut 4 bases from V and 3 bases from J, with 12 bases between.

The chain combines TRBV11-2 with TRBJ1-1, with 7 bases aligning to TRBD1. This CDR3 is built from 14 residues. Germline lookup yields CDR1 SGHAT and CDR2 FQNNGV. The junction had 8 bases not matched to a gene; V was cut back by 5 bases and J by 5 bases. The CDR3 region is CASSPRQGLTEAFF. CDR3 sequence (DNA): TGTGCCAGCAGCCCGCGACAGGGATTAACTGAAGCTTTCTTT. Based on the CDR3 plus reference TRBV11-2 and TRBJ1-1, the full variable domain is EAGVAQSPRYKIIEKRQSVAFWCNPISGHATLYWYQQILGQGPKLLIQFQNNGVVDDSQLPKDRFSAERLKGVDSTLKIQPAKLEDSAVYLCASSPRQGLTEAFFGQGTRLTVV.

The V call is TRBV5-1, the J call TRBJ2-7; D is perhaps TRBD2 (6 bases). This CDR3 spans 15 amino acids. Germline V gene lookup returns CDR1 SGHRS and CDR2 YFSETQ. V was cut by 2 bases and J by 1 base, with 13 bases left in between. This CDR3 is CASSLAGTESYEQYF. Here the CDR3 DNA reads TGCGCCAGCAGCTTAGCCGGGACTGAATCCTACGAGCAGTACTTC.

The sample holds one count of this clone. The chain uses TRBV5-1 and TRBJ2-1, with 13 bases aligning to TRBD2. The length of the CDR3 is 18 residues. Germline assignment: CDR1 SGHRS and CDR2 YFSETQ. J was trimmed by 5 bases and V by 4 bases; bases with no gene match: 12. The CDR3 reads CASSPGTSGTFGDNEQFF. CDR3 nucleotides: TGCGCCAGCAGCCCCGGGACTAGCGGGACGTTCGGGGACAATGAGCAGTTCTTC.

This chain connects TRBV5-4 to TRBJ1-2; D is unresolved. Per germline, CDR1 SGHNT and CDR2 YYREEE (reference sequence). The CDR3 extends over 17 amino acids. The V end was cut by 4 bases, the J end by 1 base, with 20 bases between. The CDR3: CASSKPSPVADNYGYTF. CDR3 coding DNA: TGTGCCAGCAGCAAACCCTCCCCAGTAGCGGATAACTATGGCTACACCTTC.

The chain joins TRBV14 to TRBJ2-1, with 7 nucleotides matching TRBD2. V lost 0 bases and J lost 5; bases outside the gene matches: 16. CDR3 length: 19 amino acids. The germline V gene encodes CDR1 SGHDN and CDR2 FVKESK. The CDR3 is CASSQDPNLAGLLNNEQFF. The CDR3 DNA is TGTGCCAGCAGCCAAGATCCGAACTTAGCGGGTTTGCTAAACAATGAGCAGTTCTTC.

This clone was found once. The rearrangement links TRBV19 to TRBJ1-6, with D unclear. Germline loops: CDR1 LNHDA, CDR2 SQIVND (reference sequence). CDR3 length equals 16 residues. V was trimmed by 5 bases and J by 7 bases, leaving 18 bases between them. The CDR3 DNA follows: TGTGCCAGTAGTCCGAACCGAGGCAGCGGCAATTCACCCCTCCACTTT. This codes for CASSPNRGSGNSPLHF.

This chain uses TRBV19 with TRBJ1-2; no reliable D call. Trimming removed 2 bases at V and 4 bases at J, with 11 bases between. Looked up from germline, CDR1 is LNHDA and CDR2 is SQIVND (reference sequence). The CDR3 covers 14 residues. As DNA, the CDR3 is TGTGCCAGTAGTATAAACCCAGGATCCTATGGCTACACCTTC. This encodes CASSINPGSYGYTF.

The J gene is TRBJ2-5, the V gene TRBV5-1; TRBD1 aligns across 7 bases. Trimming cost V 0 bases and J 5 bases; bases outside gene matches: 7. Germline V gene lookup returns CDR1 SGHRS and CDR2 YFSETQ. The CDR3 spans 15 residues. The chain's CDR3 is CASSLAGGSEETQYF. CDR3 nucleotides: TGCGCCAGCAGCTTGGCAGGGGGTAGCGAGGAGACCCAGTACTTC.

The chain uses TRBV19 and TRBJ1-2; D is uncertain. The ends were cut back, 6 bases at V and 4 bases at J, with 15 bases in the middle. The CDR3 totals 14 residues. Germline assignment: CDR1 LNHDA and CDR2 SQIVND (reference sequence). Written as DNA, the CDR3 is TGTGCCAGTAGACCTAATCCCAGGCTCTATGGCTACACCTTC. Translated, it gives CASRPNPRLYGYTF.

The rearrangement joins TRBV30 to TRBJ1-3; D gene ambiguous. Trimming left V 5 bases short and J 1 base short, with 9 bases between. There are 13 residues in the CDR3. The germline gives CDR1 GTSNPN, CDR2 SVGIG (reference sequence). The CDR3 DNA reads as TGTGCCTGGGGGAGACCGTCTGGAAACACCATATATTTT. Translated, it gives CAWGRPSGNTIYF.

The rearrangement links TRBV10-3 to TRBJ2-5; possible D gene TRBD1, 6 bases. Gene TRBJ2-7 matches the end of the DNA better, so the J call may be wrong. CDR3 length equals 15 residues. Germline CDR1 is ENHRY and CDR2 is SYGVKD. In nucleotides, the CDR3 is TGTGCCATCAGTTCCCAACAGGGAAGGAACTACGAGCAGTACTTC. Translating gives CAISSQQGRNYEQYF.

The chain recombines TRBV4-2 with TRBJ2-5, with a possible D match to TRBD2 (6 bases). Trimming left V 0 bases short and J 3 bases short, with 17 bases between. Germline assignment: CDR1 LGHNA and CDR2 YNFKEQ. The CDR3 length is 17 residues. The chain's CDR3 is CASSQEWHGRGEETQYF. The CDR3 DNA reads as TGTGCCAGCAGCCAAGAATGGCACGGGCGGGGTGAAGAGACCCAGTACTTC.

The chain is built from TRBV7-6 and TRBJ2-7; 7 bases are shared with TRBD1. This CDR3 region has 15 residues. CDR1 and CDR2 (germline): SGHVS, FNYEAQ. V shed 4 bases, J shed 0 bases, and the junction held 6 bases outside the gene matches. CDR3 protein: CASSSGDRSSYEQYF. In DNA, the CDR3 is TGTGCCAGCAGCTCAGGGGACAGAAGCTCCTACGAGCAGTACTTC.

The chain couples TRBV9 to TRBJ2-7; 8 nucleotides agree with TRBD1. CDR3 length: 15 amino acids. Germline loops: CDR1 SGDLS, CDR2 YYNGEE. J was trimmed by 3 bases and V by 4 bases; bases with no gene match: 9. CDR3 in DNA: TGTGCCAGCAGCCAACTTTCTGACAGGGGCTACGAGCAGTACTTC. It translates to CASSQLSDRGYEQYF.